This entry concerns a single TCR beta chain. These data belong to a study of blood T cell repertoires in COVID-19. Overall study: The origin of the acute and convalescent COVID-19 samples was the United States, Italy and Spain.

Clones were sequenced by immunoSEQ multiplex PCR, and TCRdb holds only the in-frame ones, with some missing. The sample lists approximately 250,000 clones, about 83% occurring once. V was shortened by 1 base and J by 1 base, with 8 bases between the two germline ends. This CDR3 is built from 14 residues. Germline assignment: CDR1 SGHNT and CDR2 YYREEE (reference sequence). The receptor comes from a woman between 40 and 50 years old who had recovered from COVID-19. Sequenced input: peripheral blood. The V gene is TRBV5-4, the J gene TRBJ1-2; D gene uncertain. CDR3 DNA sequence: TGTGCCAGCAGCTTGTCGCGGATTAACTATGGCTACACCTTC. Translation gives CASSLSRINYGYTF.